This is a list of T cell receptor beta chains from one sample in a study of radiotherapy plus CTLA-4 blockade in lung cancer. Only in-frame clones appear in the TCRdb table, and some are missing; sequencing was by immunoSEQ multiplex PCR. The sample lists about 57,000 clones; around 79% were seen once. Sequencing was performed on peripheral blood, taken from a patient treated with radiotherapy plus ipilimumab. The receptors here all came from a human donor with non-small cell lung cancer who had a complete response to radiotherapy plus ipilimumab. Both conserved end residues are part of each CDR3. Fields, in order: J gene, V gene, D gene, clone size, CDR3 DNA, CDR3 protein. D genes are given only for firm matches. Only some rows state a clone size, as once, few, many or a class for expanded clones.

>TRBJ1-3|TRBV10-3|-|few
TGTGCCATCAGGATGGGGGCGCGGGGAAACACCATATATTTT
CAIRMGARGNTIYF
>TRBJ2-7|TRBV30|-|-
TGTGCCTGGAGTGTGGGGGGTTCCTACGAGCAGTACTTC
CAWSVGGSYEQYF
>TRBJ2-1|TRBV7-9|-|once
TGTGCCAGCAGCTTGGGAATCGGAGGTGGGAATGAGCAGTTCTTC
CASSLGIGGGNEQFF
>TRBJ2-2|TRBV9|-|-
TGTGCCAGCAGCGTCGGGGACACCGGGGAGCTGTTTTTT
CASSVGDTGELFF
>TRBJ2-3|TRBV5-4|TRBD1|-
TGTGCCAGCAGCGACCGACAGGGAGACTTCACAGATACGCAGTATTTT
CASSDRQGDFTDTQYF
>TRBJ2-4|TRBV4-1|-|-
TGCGCCAGCAGCCAAGAAGGGGGAGCCCCGGAAATGAGCAAAAACATTCAGTACTTC
CASSQEGGAPEMSKNIQYF
>TRBJ2-5|TRBV2|-|-
TGTGCCAGCGTGGTAGCGGAAGAGACCCAGTACTTC
CASVVAEETQYF
>TRBJ1-5|TRBV19|TRBD1|-
TGTGCCACTGAACCCGGGACAGCCGATCAGCCCCAGCATTTT
CATEPGTADQPQHF
>TRBJ1-3|TRBV2|-|-
TGTGCCAGCAGAGTCCAGGGCTTTTCTGGGAACACCATATATTTT
CASRVQGFSGNTIYF
>TRBJ1-5|TRBV7-8|-|-
TGTGCCAGCAGCTTATTCGGGTATAGCAATCAGCCCCAGCATTTT
CASSLFGYSNQPQHF
>TRBJ1-6|TRBV6-4|-|few
TGTGCCAGCAGTGACTCCTCCGGGGCCTATAATTCACCCCTCCACTTT
CASSDSSGAYNSPLHF
>TRBJ1-2|TRBV9|TRBD1|-
TGTGCCAGCAGCACCTGGACAGGGGGGTTAACCAACTATGGCTACACCTTC
CASSTWTGGLTNYGYTF
>TRBJ2-7|TRBV5-6|TRBD1|-
TGTGCCAGCAGACCTTGGGACAGGCCCTACGAGCAGTACTTC
CASRPWDRPYEQYF
>TRBJ2-2|TRBV30|-|-
TGTGCCTGGAGTCAGACCCGGGAGCTGTTTTTT
CAWSQTRELFF
>TRBJ2-3|TRBV5-1|TRBD1|once
TGCGCCAGCAGCTTCCGGGACAGGGGAAGAGATACGCAGTATTTT
CASSFRDRGRDTQYF
>TRBJ1-2|TRBV21-1|-|-
TGTGCCAGCAGCAAAGTGGACAGGGGTCGCGGCTACACCTTC
CASSKVDRGRGYTF
>TRBJ1-1|TRBV7-9|-|-
TGTGCCAGCAGCTTAGGACAGCTTGAAGCTTTCTTT
CASSLGQLEAFF
>TRBJ1-1|TRBV25-1|-|-
TGTGCCAGCGAGTCCCCCCTGTACACTGAAGCTTTCTTT
CASESPLYTEAFF
>TRBJ2-1|TRBV10-3|-|few
TGTGCCATCAGTGGGGACAAGCGAAATGAGCAGTTCTTC
CAISGDKRNEQFF
>TRBJ2-3|TRBV7-8|-|-
TGTGCCAGCAGCCCCCCAGGGGCTTTAACAGATACGCAGTATTTT
CASSPPGALTDTQYF
>TRBJ2-1|TRBV6-6|TRBD2|few
TGTGCCAGCAGTTACCCAATGACTAGCGGGTTCAATGAGCAGTTCTTC
CASSYPMTSGFNEQFF
>TRBJ2-2|TRBV5-5|TRBD1|-
TGTGCCAGCAGCCCCTGGACAGGGGAGGACACCGGGGAGCTGTTTTTT
CASSPWTGEDTGELFF
>TRBJ2-1|TRBV18|TRBD2|-
TGTGCCAGCTCACCTATCCTAGCGGGAGACTTAGACAATGAGCAGTTCTTC
CASSPILAGDLDNEQFF
>TRBJ1-2|TRBV27|-|few
TGTGCCAGCAGACTATCCAGGGGAGAAGGCTACACCTTC
CASRLSRGEGYTF
>TRBJ1-1|TRBV6-5|-|-
TGTGCCAGCAGTCGTCCAGGGCTGAGGTACACTGAAGCTTTCTTT
CASSRPGLRYTEAFF
>TRBJ1-2|TRBV27|TRBD1|-
TGTGCCAGCAGTCCATGGACAGGGAGGTATGGCTACACCTTC
CASSPWTGRYGYTF
>TRBJ1-3|TRBV15|-|-
TGTGCCACCAGCAGGGACAGTGGAAACACCATATATTTT
CATSRDSGNTIYF
>TRBJ1-5|TRBV4-1|-|-
TGCGCCAGCAGCCAAGGGACAGCATATAGCAATCAGCCCCAGCATTTT
CASSQGTAYSNQPQHF
>TRBJ1-5|TRBV4-3|TRBD1|few
TGCGCCAGCAGCCTCGGACAGGTCAATCAGCCCCAGCATTTT
CASSLGQVNQPQHF